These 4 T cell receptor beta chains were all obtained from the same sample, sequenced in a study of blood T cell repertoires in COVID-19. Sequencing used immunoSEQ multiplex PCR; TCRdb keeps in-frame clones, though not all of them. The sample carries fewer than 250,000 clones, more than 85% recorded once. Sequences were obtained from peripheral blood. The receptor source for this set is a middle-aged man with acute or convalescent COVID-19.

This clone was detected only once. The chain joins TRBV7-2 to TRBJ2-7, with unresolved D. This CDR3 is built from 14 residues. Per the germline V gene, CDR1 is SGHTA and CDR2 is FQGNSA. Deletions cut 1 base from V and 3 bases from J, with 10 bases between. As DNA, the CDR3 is TGTGCCAGCAGCTTAGACAGCCTTGGCTACGAGCAGTACTTC. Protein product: CASSLDSLGYEQYF.

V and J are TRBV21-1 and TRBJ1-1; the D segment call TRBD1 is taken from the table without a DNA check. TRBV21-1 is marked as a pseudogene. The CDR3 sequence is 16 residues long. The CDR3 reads CASSKGPDSQGTEAFF. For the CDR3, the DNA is TGTGCCAGCAGCAAAGGCCCGGACAGTCAGGGGACTGAAGCTTTCTTT.

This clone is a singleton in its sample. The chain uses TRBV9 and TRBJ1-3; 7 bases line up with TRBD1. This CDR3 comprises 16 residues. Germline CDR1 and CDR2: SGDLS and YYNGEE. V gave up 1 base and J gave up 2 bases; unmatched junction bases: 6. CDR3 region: CASSVQEGAAGNTIYF. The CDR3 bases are TGTGCCAGCAGCGTACAGGAGGGGGCGGCTGGAAACACCATATATTTT.

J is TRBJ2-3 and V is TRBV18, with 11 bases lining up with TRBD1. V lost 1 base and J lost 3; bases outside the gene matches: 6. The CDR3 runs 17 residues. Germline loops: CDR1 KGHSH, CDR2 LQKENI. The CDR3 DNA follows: TGTGCCAGCTCACCACTAGGACAGGGGGCAGGGACAGATACGCAGTATTTT. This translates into CASSPLGQGAGTDTQYF.